This T cell receptor beta chain was obtained from a study of cytomegalovirus exposure and HLA in healthy donors. This clone occurred once. Germline-derived CDR1 and CDR2 are SGHNT and YENEEA. V shed 5 bases and J 0 bases; nucleotides not matched to a gene: 5. This CDR3 spans 15 amino acids. Primers for the PCR totalled 60 Vbeta and 13 Jbeta. TCRdb's table, derived via immunoSEQ multiplex PCR, lists solely in-frame clones and lacks some. The sample includes 150,000 to 200,000 clones, roughly 78% seen only once; the top ten take 2.1%. The source of this sequence is a man aged 40-50 years in good health and CMV-seronegative. Sequencing input: PBMCs. The chain couples TRBV11-3 to TRBJ2-7; 9 nucleotides align to TRBD1. The CDR3 reads CASSRGTGSSYEQYF. The CDR3 DNA reads as TGTGCCAGCAGCCGCGGGACAGGGAGCTCCTACGAGCAGTACTTC.